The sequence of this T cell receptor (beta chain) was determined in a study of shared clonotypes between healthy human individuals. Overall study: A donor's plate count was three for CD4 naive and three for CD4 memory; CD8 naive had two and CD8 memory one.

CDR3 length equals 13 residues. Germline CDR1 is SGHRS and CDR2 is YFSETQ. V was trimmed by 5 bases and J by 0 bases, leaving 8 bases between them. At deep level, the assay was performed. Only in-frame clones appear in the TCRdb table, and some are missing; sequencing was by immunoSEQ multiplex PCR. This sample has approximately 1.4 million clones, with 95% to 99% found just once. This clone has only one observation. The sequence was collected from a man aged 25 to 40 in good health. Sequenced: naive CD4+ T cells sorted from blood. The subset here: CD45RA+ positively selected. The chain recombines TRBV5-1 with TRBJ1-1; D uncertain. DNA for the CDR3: TGCGCCAGCAGTCAAGAGGTGAACACTGAAGCTTTCTTT. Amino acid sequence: CASSQEVNTEAFF.